This T cell receptor beta chain was sequenced for a study of identical twins. The CDR3 has 12 amino acids. V was shortened by 1 base and J by 9 bases, with 10 bases between the two germline ends. Germline V CDR1 and CDR2: DFQATT, SNEGSKA (reference sequence). TCRdb independently ran MiXCR on the 5' RACE reads; one entry per CDR3 protein. The table includes fewer than 650,000 distinct CDR3 sequences, 7.1% detected once. These data were also filed under a second study, of yellow fever vaccine responses in identical twins.

The TCR comes from a woman aged 18-29 years in good health. The sequenced sample was PBMCs. V usage is TRBV20-1 and J usage is TRBJ2-1, with D perhaps TRBD2 (6 bases). CDR3 residues: CSARASVGEQFF. Here the CDR3 DNA reads TGCAGTGCTAGAGCTAGCGTCGGTGAGCAGTTCTTC.